This entry lists 8 T cell receptor beta chains sequenced from one sample in a study of blood T cell repertoires in COVID-19 (TCRdb year 2020). The library was prepared using the immunoSEQ multiplex PCR assay. TCRdb obtained this table from immuneACCESS and retained in-frame rearrangements with V and J assigned. These tables miss some clones; where compared with another copy, unresolved V genes account for less than half of the shortfall, and the remainder is unexplained. This sample lists about 240,000 clones; 70% to 90% were detected once. The ten largest account for more than 6% of the sample. The specimen was peripheral blood. The source is a woman aged 55-69 years with active or convalescent COVID-19.

This clone showed up just a few times. This chain links TRBV2 with TRBJ2-2, with D possibly matching TRBD1 (6 bases). Germline CDR1 SNHLY, CDR2 FYNNEI. The CDR3 consists of 15 residues. V lost 0 bases and J 6 bases, leaving 11 bases between the germline ends. CDR3 sequence: CASSEAVQGPGELFF. The CDR3 nucleotides read TGTGCCAGCAGTGAAGCGGTACAGGGCCCCGGGGAGCTGTTTTTT.

V and J are TRBV3-1 (or the pseudogene TRBV3-2) and TRBJ2-1; 7 bases match TRBD2. Germline V gene lookup returns CDR1 LGHDT and CDR2 YNNKEL (reference sequence). The CDR3 length is 17 residues. V was pared by 1 base and J by 4 bases, with 10 bases of the junction left unmatched. Here the CDR3 reads CASSQGGRIRIYNEQFF. The CDR3 DNA sequence: TGTGCCAGCAGCCAAGGCGGGAGAATCCGAATTTACAATGAGCAGTTCTTC.

This chain connects TRBV5-6 to TRBJ1-2; 10 bases are shared with TRBD1. The trim removed 4 bases at V and 7 bases at J, leaving 13 bases unmatched. This CDR3 is built from 16 residues. Germline CDR1 reads SGHDT; CDR2 reads YYEEEE. CDR3 sequence reads: CASSLGQGRATPGYTF. DNA of the CDR3: TGTGCCAGCAGCCTGGGACAGGGGCGGGCAACCCCTGGCTACACCTTC.

This clone appeared a few times. The chain joins TRBV11-2 to TRBJ1-1; the D is unclear. This CDR3 region has 13 residues. V dropped 6 bases and J dropped 2 bases, with 10 bases sitting between them. Looked up from germline, CDR1 is SGHAT and CDR2 is FQNNGV. The CDR3 DNA follows: TGTGCCAGCAGTTTCCAAACTAACACTGAAGCTTTCTTT. Its protein product is CASSFQTNTEAFF.

The V and J genes are TRBV6-5 and TRBJ1-2; 7 bases fit TRBD1. Per the germline V gene, CDR1 is MNHEY and CDR2 is SVGAGI. The CDR3 spans 14 residues. Trimming at V came to 6 bases and at J to 3 bases, leaving 7 bases not matched to a gene. CDR3 DNA sequence: TGTGCCAGCAGGGTGCAGGGGGTATACTATGGCTACACCTTC. Amino acids: CASRVQGVYYGYTF.

In this sample, this clone turned up once. The chain joins TRBV5-1 to TRBJ2-2, with 7 bases aligning to TRBD2. The germline V gene encodes CDR1 SGHRS and CDR2 YFSETQ. J lost 4 bases, V lost 7 bases, and 10 bases had no gene match. The CDR3 is 15 residues long. CDR3 region: CASAILGGRTGELFF. The CDR3 DNA reads as TGCGCCAGCGCTATACTGGGAGGGCGCACCGGGGAGCTGTTTTTT.

The V gene is TRBV7-9, the J gene TRBJ1-1; 10 bases map to TRBD1. Germline lookup yields CDR1 SEHNR and CDR2 FQNEAQ (reference sequence). J lost 11 bases, V lost 1 base, and 4 bases had no gene match. The CDR3 length is 13 residues. DNA of the CDR3: TGTGCCAGCAGCTTAGGACAGGGGGCAAGTGCTTTCTTT. Protein sequence: CASSLGQGASAFF.

This sequence joins TRBV14 and TRBJ1-5; no reliable D call. Germline CDR1 SGHDN, CDR2 FVKESK. The CDR3 contains 20 residues. V was cut by 0 bases and J by 4 bases, with 25 bases left in between. This CDR3 is CASSQERSWRSTIMNQPQHF. As DNA, the CDR3 is TGTGCCAGCAGCCAAGAGAGATCGTGGAGGTCGACCATTATGAATCAGCCCCAGCATTTT.